Below, 26 T cell receptor beta chains from the same sample are listed, as sequenced in a study of cytomegalovirus exposure and HLA in healthy donors. Only in-frame clones appear in the TCRdb table, and some are missing; sequencing was by immunoSEQ multiplex PCR. The sample lists 100,000 to 150,000 clones, 89% seen once, with more than 1.5% in the top ten. The sample was PBMCs. The receptors were sampled from a woman aged 18 to 35 in good health and CMV-seronegative.

The CDR3 sequence is CASGHRERTGELFF. In DNA form, the CDR3 reads TGTGCCAGCGGCCACCGGGAGAGAACCGGGGAGCTGTTTTTT. The V gene is TRBV11-3, the J gene TRBJ2-2; perhaps TRBD2 as D (6 bases). V was pared by 8 bases and J by 5 bases, with 15 bases between. The CDR3 totals 14 residues. Germline V gives CDR1 SGHNT, CDR2 YENEEA.

V usage is TRBV18 and J usage is TRBJ1-5; no firm D call. This CDR3 spans 15 amino acids. V was shortened by 1 base and J by 3 bases, with 10 bases between the two germline ends. The germline V gene has CDR1 KGHSH and CDR2 LQKENI. The CDR3 protein is CASSPQVGDNQPQHF. CDR3 bases: TGTGCCAGCTCACCACAAGTCGGGGACAATCAGCCCCAGCATTTT.

The chain joins TRBV7-9 to TRBJ2-3; 8 bases are shared with TRBD2. The CDR3 contains 16 residues. Germline lookup yields CDR1 SEHNR and CDR2 FQNEAQ (reference sequence). V gave up 5 bases and J gave up 5 bases; unmatched junction bases: 12. The CDR3 DNA is TGTGCCAGCAGCGCCGTAATGGGACTAGTGGGAGATACGCAGTATTTT. This translates into CASSAVMGLVGDTQYF.

The rearrangement joins TRBV7-2 to TRBJ2-7; possible D gene TRBD1, 5 bases. Trimming stripped 2 bases from V and 3 bases from J, with 11 bases between. Germline loops: CDR1 SGHTA, CDR2 FQGNSA. This CDR3 is built from 14 residues. CDR3 nucleotides: TGTGCCAGCAGCTTAAGGGGTTCCTACTACGAGCAGTACTTC. Its protein is CASSLRGSYYEQYF.

Concerning this clone itself: The junction departs from the called germline gene at one end, perhaps through a read error. V gene TRBV5-1 combines with J gene TRBJ2-1, with 9 bases lining up with TRBD2. Germline-derived CDR1 and CDR2 are SGHRS and YFSETQ. The CDR3 runs 19 residues. CDR3 loop: CASRLGLAASVRAYNEQFF. CDR3 nucleotide sequence: TGCGCCAGCAGGTTGGGACTAGCAGCTTCAGTAAGGGCCTACAATGAGCAGTTCTTC.

The chain has TRBV9 and TRBJ2-5; D is unclear. V lost 0 bases, J lost 3 bases, and 6 bases lay in between. Per germline, CDR1 SGDLS and CDR2 YYNGEE. This CDR3 region has 13 residues. The CDR3: CASSVGAEETQYF. CDR3 bases: TGTGCCAGCAGCGTAGGGGCCGAAGAGACCCAGTACTTC.

The gene calls are TRBV10-3 and TRBJ2-1; 11 bases match TRBD2. Germline lookup yields CDR1 ENHRY and CDR2 SYGVKD. CDR3 size: 15 residues. V gave up 10 bases and J gave up 7 bases; unmatched junction bases: 12. Written as DNA, the CDR3 is TGTGCCACCGGACTAGCGGGTCCCACAGGGAATGAGCAGTTCTTC. Translation: CATGLAGPTGNEQFF.

A few counts support this clone. The chain links TRBV6-5 to TRBJ1-2; D remains ambiguous. Germline-derived CDR1 and CDR2 are MNHEY and SVGAGI. The CDR3 covers 14 residues. V shed 5 bases and J shed 6 bases, with 16 bases lying between them. The CDR3: CASSEGSFGNGYTF. The CDR3 DNA follows: TGTGCCAGCAGTGAAGGGAGTTTCGGGAATGGCTACACCTTC.

J is TRBJ1-2 and V is TRBV6-5, with D possibly matching TRBD1 (5 bases). V dropped 8 bases and J dropped 1 base, with 17 bases sitting between them. CDR1 and CDR2 (germline): MNHEY, SVGAGI. The length of the CDR3 is 15 residues. The CDR3 reads CASLTYKDINYGYTF. In DNA form, the CDR3 reads TGTGCCAGCTTGACGTATAAGGACATTAACTATGGCTACACCTTC.

The genes are TRBV6-5 and TRBJ1-5, with 10 bases that match TRBD1. J lost 6 bases, V lost 6 bases, and 5 bases had no gene match. Germline CDR1 reads MNHEY; CDR2 reads SVGAGI. This CDR3 is built from 14 residues. The CDR3 region is CASREGTGVQPQHF. Here the CDR3 DNA reads TGTGCCAGCAGGGAGGGGACAGGGGTTCAGCCCCAGCATTTT.

This chain connects TRBV9 to TRBJ1-2, with 9 bases aligning to TRBD1. The V gene's germline CDR1 is SGDLS and CDR2 YYNGEE. The J segment lost 5 bases and the V segment lost 1 base, leaving 9 bases of the junction unmatched. The CDR3 runs to 16 residues. CDR3 loop: CASSVSRDRVEYGYTF. The CDR3 DNA is TGTGCCAGCAGCGTAAGCCGGGACAGGGTCGAGTATGGCTACACCTTC.

V usage is TRBV7-8 and J usage is TRBJ2-1; 10 bases align to TRBD2. J was trimmed by 4 bases and V by 5 bases; bases with no gene match: 5. Germline assignment: CDR1 SGHVS and CDR2 FQNEAQ. This CDR3 has 15 amino acids. This chain's CDR3 is CASSRNSGGYNEQFF. CDR3 nucleotides: TGTGCCAGCAGCCGAAATAGCGGGGGGTACAATGAGCAGTTCTTC.

The rearrangement uses TRBV12-5 and TRBJ2-3; TRBD2 might be the D (6 bases). CDR1 is LGHNT, CDR2 FRNRAP, per germline. The CDR3 covers 14 residues. V lost 1 base and J lost 8, with 13 bases in between. CDR3 sequence (DNA): TGTGCTAGTGGTTTGGGGGAGGTTGCACGTACGCAGTATTTT. Its protein is CASGLGEVARTQYF.

The rearrangement links TRBV13 to TRBJ2-3, with D possibly TRBD1 on 6 matching bases. The CDR3 extends over 15 amino acids. Germline V gene data show CDR1 as PRHDT and CDR2 as FYEKMQ (reference sequence). V dropped 1 base and J dropped 4 bases, with 12 bases sitting between them. CDR3 in DNA: TGTGCCAGCAGCTTAGTCTGGAGACAGGCAGATACGCAGTATTTT. This codes for CASSLVWRQADTQYF.

CDR3 nucleotide sequence: TGTGCCAGCAGCTTGTCTGGACTAGTGAGCGAGCAGTACTTC. This sequence encodes CASSLSGLVSEQYF. J is TRBJ2-7 and V is TRBV5-4; 7 bases are shared with TRBD2. The length of the CDR3 is 14 residues. V lost 1 base to trimming and J lost 6 bases; unmatched junction nucleotides: 7. CDR1 is SGHNT and CDR2 is YYREEE in the germline V gene (reference sequence).

This clone was seen just once. This rearrangement joins TRBV4-1 to TRBJ2-7, with 9 bases identical to TRBD2. CDR1 is MGHRA, CDR2 YSYEKL, per germline. Germline trimming cut 3 bases from V and 3 bases from J; bases unmatched to any gene: 6. The CDR3 has 15 amino acids. The CDR3 spells CASSHQAGGDYEQYF. CDR3 bases: TGCGCCAGCAGCCATCAAGCGGGAGGTGACTACGAGCAGTACTTC.

The chain couples TRBV6-1 to TRBJ1-2; no firm D call. The length of the CDR3 is 13 residues. Germline V gene lookup returns CDR1 MNHNS and CDR2 SASEGT. V was trimmed by 7 bases and J by 3 bases, leaving 12 bases between them. The CDR3 DNA follows: TGTGCCAGCAAGAGGGTCGGGTACTATGGCTACACCTTC. Its protein product is CASKRVGYYGYTF.

CDR3 nucleotides: TGTGCCAGCAGTTACTCTTGGCTTCAGCCCCAGCATTTT. It encodes CASSYSWLQPQHF. The chain couples TRBV6-5 to TRBJ1-5; D call uncertain. Trimming cost V 0 bases and J 6 bases, with 6 bases left between them. Germline values: CDR1 MNHEY, CDR2 SVGAGI. The CDR3 has 13 residues.

The gene calls are TRBV7-8 and TRBJ1-5; TRBD1 aligns across 9 bases. Germline V gene data show CDR1 as SGHVS and CDR2 as FQNEAQ. V lost 5 bases and J lost 4; bases outside the gene matches: 3. This CDR3 comprises 14 residues. The CDR3 is CASSPGQGNQPQHF. CDR3 nucleotide sequence: TGTGCCAGCAGCCCTGGACAGGGGAATCAGCCCCAGCATTTT.

The chain carries TRBV19 and TRBJ1-1; 9 bases are shared with TRBD1. J was trimmed by 1 base and V by 5 bases; bases with no gene match: 5. The CDR3 consists of 15 residues. Germline V CDR1 and CDR2: LNHDA, SQIVND (reference sequence). The DNA of the CDR3 is TGTGCCAGTAGTGTCCTGGGACAGGGGAACACTGAAGCTTTCTTT. Encoded protein: CASSVLGQGNTEAFF.

The rearrangement uses TRBV4-1 and TRBJ1-4, with D perhaps TRBD1 (5 bases). The germline CDR1 and CDR2 sequences are MGHRA and YSYEKL. This CDR3 comprises 16 residues. V was trimmed by 6 bases and J by 7 bases, leaving 21 bases between them. This chain's CDR3 is CASRPGIAGRGEKLFF. CDR3 coding DNA: TGCGCCAGCAGACCAGGGATCGCGGGGCGTGGTGAAAAACTGTTTTTT.

The rearrangement uses TRBV4-1 and TRBJ1-2; D gene unclear. V shed 2 bases and J shed 6 bases, with 19 bases lying between them. Germline CDR1 MGHRA, CDR2 YSYEKL. There are 16 residues in the CDR3. CDR3 sequence reads: CASSQPPEGQQNGYTF. In DNA form, the CDR3 reads TGCGCCAGCAGCCAACCGCCGGAGGGCCAACAAAATGGCTACACCTTC.

The rearrangement joins TRBV19 to TRBJ2-1; 10 bases are shared with TRBD2. V trimming: 3 bases; J trimming: 8 bases; junction bases outside the gene matches: 10. The CDR3 consists of 16 residues. Germline lookup yields CDR1 LNHDA and CDR2 SQIVND (reference sequence). The CDR3 region has the DNA TGTGCCAGTAGTATTTGGGGAGCGGGAGGGCCCGATGAGCAGTTCTTC. This encodes CASSIWGAGGPDEQFF.

The rearrangement uses TRBV6-5 and TRBJ1-5; no reliable D call. The length of the CDR3 is 13 residues. Germline V gene data show CDR1 as MNHEY and CDR2 as SVGAGI. Deletions cut 8 bases from V and 5 bases from J, with 13 bases between. CDR3 DNA sequence: TGTGCCAGCGGTAAGGAGATTTATCAGCCCCAGCATTTT. Translation: CASGKEIYQPQHF.

As to this clone: Relative to the germline gene, one junction end is altered; a read error may explain this. V usage is TRBV4-1 and J usage is TRBJ2-1, with 12 bases matching TRBD2. Looked up from germline, CDR1 is MGHRA and CDR2 is YSYEKL. The CDR3 totals 16 residues. The chain's CDR3 is CASSQEETSGSNEQFF. The CDR3 DNA is TGTGCCAGCAGCCAAGAGGAGACTAGCGGGAGTAATGAGCAGTTCTTC.

The chain is built from TRBV5-1 and TRBJ2-7, with D maybe TRBD1 (5 bases). The germline V gene has CDR1 SGHRS and CDR2 YFSETQ. V was cut by 5 bases and J by 5 bases, with 14 bases left in between. The CDR3 has 13 amino acids. In nucleotides, the CDR3 is TGCGCCAGCAGACCTTCAGGGTCCGACGAGCAGTACTTC. The encoded protein is CASRPSGSDEQYF.